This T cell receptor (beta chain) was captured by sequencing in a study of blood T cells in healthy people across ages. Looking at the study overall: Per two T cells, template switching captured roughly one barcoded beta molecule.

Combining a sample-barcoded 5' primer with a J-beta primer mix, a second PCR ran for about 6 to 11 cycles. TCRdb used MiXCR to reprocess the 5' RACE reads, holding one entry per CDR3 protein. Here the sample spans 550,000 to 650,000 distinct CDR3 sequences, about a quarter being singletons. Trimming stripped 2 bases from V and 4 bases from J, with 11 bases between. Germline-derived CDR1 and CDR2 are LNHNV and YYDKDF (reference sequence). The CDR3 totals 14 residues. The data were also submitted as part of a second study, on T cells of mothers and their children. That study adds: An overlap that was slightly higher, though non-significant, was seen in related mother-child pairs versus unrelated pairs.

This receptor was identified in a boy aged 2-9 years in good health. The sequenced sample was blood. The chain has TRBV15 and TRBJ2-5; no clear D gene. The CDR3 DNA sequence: TGTGCCACCAGCAGACAGGCGACCTCAGAGACCCAGTACTTC. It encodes CATSRQATSETQYF.